This T cell receptor (beta chain) was recovered during a study of cytomegalovirus exposure and HLA in healthy donors. Study-wide results and caveats: Later analysis showed most CMV-associated TCR beta chains appearing HLA-restricted.

Comment on this clone: Its antigen is not identified.

Use of 60 Vbeta and 13 Jbeta primers characterized the PCR. Profiled with immunoSEQ multiplex PCR; TCRdb holds only in-frame clones, not every one. The sample carries 95,000 to 150,000 clones, about two thirds recorded once. With V trimmed by 0 bases and J by 2 bases, 8 bases remained unmatched. CDR3 length: 18 residues. Germline V CDR1 and CDR2: SGHRS, YFSETQ. This sequence was found in a man aged 30-40 years in good health and CMV-seronegative. Material: PBMCs. This rearrangement joins TRBV5-1 to TRBJ2-1; TRBD2 matches at 10 bases. CDR3 loop: CASSLGGQRGGTYNEQFF. The CDR3 bases are TGCGCCAGCAGCTTGGGGGGACAGCGGGGGGGTACCTACAATGAGCAGTTCTTC.